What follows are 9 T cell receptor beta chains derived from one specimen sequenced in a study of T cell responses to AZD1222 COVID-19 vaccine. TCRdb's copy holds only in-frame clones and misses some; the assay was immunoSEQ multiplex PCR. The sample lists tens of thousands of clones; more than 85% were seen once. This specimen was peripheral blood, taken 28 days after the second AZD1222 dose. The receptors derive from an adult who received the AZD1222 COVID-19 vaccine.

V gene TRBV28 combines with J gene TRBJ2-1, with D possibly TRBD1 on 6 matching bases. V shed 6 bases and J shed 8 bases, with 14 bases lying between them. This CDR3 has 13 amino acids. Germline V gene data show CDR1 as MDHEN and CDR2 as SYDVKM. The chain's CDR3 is CASRSDRWDEQFF. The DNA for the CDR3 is TGTGCCAGCAGATCAGACAGGTGGGATGAGCAGTTCTTC.

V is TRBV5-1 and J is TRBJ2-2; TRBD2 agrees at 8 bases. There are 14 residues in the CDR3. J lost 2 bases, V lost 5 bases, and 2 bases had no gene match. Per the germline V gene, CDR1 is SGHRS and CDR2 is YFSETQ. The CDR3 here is CASRGLVNTGELFF. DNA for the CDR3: TGCGCCAGCAGGGGACTAGTAAACACCGGGGAGCTGTTTTTT.

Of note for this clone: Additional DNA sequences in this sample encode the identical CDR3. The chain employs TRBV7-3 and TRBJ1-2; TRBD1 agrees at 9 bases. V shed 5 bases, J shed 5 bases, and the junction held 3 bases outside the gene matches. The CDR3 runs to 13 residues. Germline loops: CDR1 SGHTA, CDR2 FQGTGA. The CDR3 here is CASSLGQGYGYTF. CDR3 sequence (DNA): TGTGCCAGCAGCCTAGGACAGGGGTATGGCTACACCTTC.

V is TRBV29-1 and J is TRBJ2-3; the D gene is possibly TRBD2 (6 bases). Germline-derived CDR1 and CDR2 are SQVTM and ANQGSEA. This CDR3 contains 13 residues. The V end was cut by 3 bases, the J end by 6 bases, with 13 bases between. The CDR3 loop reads CSVDIGSLDTQYF. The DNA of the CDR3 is TGCAGCGTTGATATCGGGAGTTTGGATACGCAGTATTTT.

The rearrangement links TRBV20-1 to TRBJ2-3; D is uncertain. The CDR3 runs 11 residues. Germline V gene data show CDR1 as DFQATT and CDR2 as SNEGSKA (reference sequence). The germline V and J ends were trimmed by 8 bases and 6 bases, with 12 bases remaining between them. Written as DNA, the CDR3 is TGCAGTACACTCAAGCAGGATACGCAGTATTTT. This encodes CSTLKQDTQYF.

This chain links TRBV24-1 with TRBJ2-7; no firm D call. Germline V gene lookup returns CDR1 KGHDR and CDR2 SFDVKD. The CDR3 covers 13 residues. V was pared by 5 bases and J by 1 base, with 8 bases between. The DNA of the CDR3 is TGTGCCACCAGTGCAAAAGGGTCCTACGAGCAGTACTTC. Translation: CATSAKGSYEQYF.

In DNA form, the CDR3 reads TGCGCCAGCAGCTTGGAATGGACAGGGGGGTACGAGCAGTACTTC. This encodes CASSLEWTGGYEQYF. The chain combines TRBV5-1 with TRBJ2-7; 10 nucleotides agree with TRBD1. The CDR3 has 15 residues. The V segment lost 0 bases and the J segment 4 bases; nucleotides outside the gene matches: 4. CDR1 and CDR2 from the germline V gene are SGHRS and YFSETQ.

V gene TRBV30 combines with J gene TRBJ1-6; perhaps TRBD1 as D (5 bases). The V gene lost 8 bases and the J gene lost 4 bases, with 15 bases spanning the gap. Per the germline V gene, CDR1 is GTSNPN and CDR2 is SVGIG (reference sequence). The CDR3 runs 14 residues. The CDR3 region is CAGGPAGYNSPLHF. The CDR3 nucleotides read TGTGCCGGGGGACCCGCGGGGTATAATTCACCCCTCCACTTT.

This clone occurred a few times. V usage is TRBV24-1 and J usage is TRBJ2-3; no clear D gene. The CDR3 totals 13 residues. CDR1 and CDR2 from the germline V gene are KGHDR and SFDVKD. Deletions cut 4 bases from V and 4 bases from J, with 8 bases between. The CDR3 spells CATSDPSPDTQYF. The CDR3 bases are TGTGCCACCAGTGACCCAAGCCCAGATACGCAGTATTTT.